The next 28 T cell receptor beta chains were all read from a single sample in a study of OX40 agonist ivuxolimab in advanced cancers. Repertoires were generated with immunoSEQ multiplex PCR, while TCRdb's copy carries only in-frame clones and drops some. The table has fewer than 90,000 clones, roughly 90% seen once. Specimen: CD4+ or CD8+ T cells sorted from blood, collected in a trial of the OX40 agonist ivuxolimab. The receptors were gathered from an adult with an advanced solid tumor such as melanoma, head and neck, liver or kidney cancer.

The genes are TRBV27 and TRBJ2-2; 9 nucleotides line up with TRBD1. The junction had 10 bases not matched to a gene; V was cut back by 5 bases and J by 3 bases. This CDR3 contains 17 residues. Germline values: CDR1 MNHEY, CDR2 SMNVEV (reference sequence). The CDR3 region is CASSPRGTGQYTGELFF. CDR3 DNA: TGTGCCAGCAGTCCAAGGGGGACAGGGCAATACACCGGGGAGCTGTTTTTT.

This chain uses TRBV19 with TRBJ1-5, with 7 bases fitting TRBD1. Germline trimming cut 4 bases from V and 3 bases from J; bases unmatched to any gene: 9. This CDR3 is 16 amino acids long. The V gene's germline CDR1 is LNHDA and CDR2 SQIVND (reference sequence). The CDR3 DNA is TGTGCCAGTAGTAACCCGGGACAGCCGGACAATCAGCCCCAGCATTTT. This encodes CASSNPGQPDNQPQHF.

The chain has TRBV5-4 and TRBJ2-6; D unresolved. The CDR3 contains 16 residues. The germline gives CDR1 SGHNT, CDR2 YYREEE (reference sequence). Between the trimmed V and J ends, which lost 2 bases and 1 base, there was a span of 10 bases. CDR3 nucleotides: TGTGCCAGCAGCTTATTTTGGGGTTCTGGGGCCAACGTCCTGACTTTC. Encoded protein: CASSLFWGSGANVLTF. Looking up the rest from reference TRBV5-4 and TRBJ2-6 gives the full variable domain: ETGVTQSPTHLIKTRGQQVTLRCSSQSGHNTVSWYQQALGQGPQFIFQYYREEENGRGNFPPRFSGLQFPNYSSELNVNALELDDSALYLCASSLFWGSGANVLTFGAGSRLTVL.

The rearrangement uses TRBV7-2 and TRBJ2-7; the D call may be TRBD1 or TRBD2 (5 bases each). Deletions cut 3 bases from V and 2 bases from J, with 11 bases between. Germline assignment: CDR1 SGHTA and CDR2 FQGNSA. The CDR3 has 14 residues. Written as DNA, the CDR3 is TGTGCCAGCAGCTTGGGGACCACCACCTACGAGCAGTACTTC. Its protein is CASSLGTTTYEQYF.

The chain joins TRBV5-4 to TRBJ2-3, with 7 bases identical to TRBD2. This CDR3 region has 15 residues. The V and J ends lost 4 bases and 1 base, in that order; junction bases with no gene match: 6. CDR1 and CDR2 (germline): SGHNT, YYREEE (reference sequence). CDR3 DNA sequence: TGTGCCAGCAGCACCCGGACTAGTGGCACAGATACGCAGTATTTT. It translates to CASSTRTSGTDTQYF.

The genes are TRBV19 and TRBJ2-5; 7 positions agree with TRBD1. This CDR3 region has 15 residues. Germline CDR1 LNHDA, CDR2 SQIVND (reference sequence). The trim removed 4 bases at V and 2 bases at J, leaving 7 bases unmatched. CDR3 coding DNA: TGTGCCAGTAGTAACGAACAGGGGAAACAAGAGACCCAGTACTTC. This gives the protein CASSNEQGKQETQYF.

The V and J genes are TRBV6-4 and TRBJ2-4, with 10 nucleotides matching TRBD1. Germline V CDR1 and CDR2: MRHNA, SNTAGT. The CDR3 is 21 residues long. After removal of 0 bases from V and 3 bases from J, the junction contained 17 bases not matched to a gene. The CDR3 region is CASSDSITAVDRGTYKNIQYF. Written as DNA, the CDR3 is TGTGCCAGCAGTGACTCCATAACGGCAGTGGACAGGGGGACTTACAAAAACATTCAGTACTTC.

The gene calls are TRBV18 and TRBJ1-4; D is perhaps TRBD1 (5 bases). CDR3 length: 15 amino acids. The V gene lost 2 bases and the J gene lost 8 bases, with 15 bases spanning the gap. Germline assignment: CDR1 KGHSH and CDR2 LQKENI. For the CDR3, the DNA is TGTGCCAGCTCACCAAGGGGAGTGCCGGGCGAAAAACTGTTTTTT. Translated: CASSPRGVPGEKLFF.

The gene calls are TRBV28 and TRBJ2-7; the match to TRBD2 covers 10 bases. This CDR3 comprises 14 residues. V lost 5 bases and J lost 3; bases outside the gene matches: 4. CDR1 and CDR2 (germline): MDHEN, SYDVKM. The CDR3 here is CASSPGTSVYEQYF. CDR3 DNA sequence: TGTGCCAGCAGTCCCGGGACTAGCGTCTACGAGCAGTACTTC. Full variable domain (missing parts from reference TRBV28 and TRBJ2-7): DVKVTQSSRYLVKRTGEKVFLECVQDMDHENMFWYRQDPGLGLRLIYFSYDVKMKEKGDIPEGYSVSREKKERFSLILESASTNQTSMYLCASSPGTSVYEQYFGPGTRLTVT.

This rearrangement joins TRBV19 to TRBJ2-1, with 7 nucleotides matching TRBD2. The germline V gene encodes CDR1 LNHDA and CDR2 SQIVND (reference sequence). V lost 5 bases and J lost 5; bases outside the gene matches: 6. The CDR3 loop spans 14 amino acids. The CDR3 sequence is CASSRQRDDNEQFF. CDR3 coding DNA: TGTGCCAGTAGTCGGCAGCGGGATGACAATGAGCAGTTCTTC.

The chain combines TRBV5-1 with TRBJ2-1; the D gene could be TRBD1 or TRBD2 (6 bases each). The CDR3 covers 15 residues. V lost 5 bases, J lost 5 bases, and 17 bases lay in between. In germline, CDR1 is SGHRS, CDR2 YFSETQ. CDR3 sequence reads: CASRRGAEVHNEQFF. In DNA, the CDR3 is TGCGCCAGCAGAAGGGGGGCGGAGGTACACAATGAGCAGTTCTTC.

The chain joins TRBV27 to TRBJ2-7, with no clear D. The V end lost 2 bases, the J end lost 3 bases, and 14 bases lay between the germline ends. The germline V gene encodes CDR1 MNHEY and CDR2 SMNVEV (reference sequence). This CDR3 comprises 15 residues. The CDR3 nucleotides are TGTGCCAGCAGTTTAGGGCCCTTGGAGAGCTACGAGCAGTACTTC. Translated: CASSLGPLESYEQYF.

The chain carries TRBV27 and TRBJ2-7, with unresolved D. This CDR3 comprises 14 residues. Germline loops: CDR1 MNHEY, CDR2 SMNVEV (reference sequence). V lost 3 bases to trimming and J lost 4 bases, with 13 bases between them. The chain's CDR3 is CASSFSPPKYEQYF. CDR3 nucleotides: TGTGCCAGCAGTTTCTCCCCCCCCAAATACGAGCAGTACTTC.

The chain recombines TRBV19 with TRBJ2-7; weak D call: TRBD2 (5 bases). V lost 5 bases to trimming and J lost 6 bases, with 14 bases between them. Per the germline V gene, CDR1 is LNHDA and CDR2 is SQIVND (reference sequence). The CDR3 is 13 residues long. The DNA for the CDR3 is TGTGCCAGTAGTGAGAGGGCGGGCGGCGAGCAGTACTTC. Translating gives CASSERAGGEQYF.

J is TRBJ2-7 and V is TRBV12-2; no DNA check was done on the table's D call, TRBD1. TRBV12-2 is described as a pseudogene. This CDR3 has 19 amino acids. The CDR3 bases are TGTGCAAGTCGCTCACCGGGACAGGGAGTCAAGCGGGATACCTACGAGCAGTACTTC. Its translation is CASRSPGQGVKRDTYEQYF.

This chain connects TRBV5-1 to TRBJ2-5; perhaps D is TRBD1 or TRBD2 (6 bases each). V was cut by 7 bases and J by 4 bases, with 20 bases left in between. Germline loops: CDR1 SGHRS, CDR2 YFSETQ. This CDR3 contains 15 residues. The CDR3 region has the DNA TGCGCCAGCTCCCCGGGGGCACAATCGAGAGAGACCCAGTACTTC. It specifies CASSPGAQSRETQYF.

V and J are TRBV5-6 and TRBJ2-7, with no clear D. This CDR3 has 12 residues. Germline-derived CDR1 and CDR2 are SGHDT and YYEEEE. V lost 1 base to trimming and J lost 3 bases, with 5 bases between them. DNA for the CDR3: TGTGCCAGCAGCTTGTTAGTCTACGAGCAGTACTTC. It yields the protein CASSLLVYEQYF.

The chain is built from TRBV5-1 and TRBJ2-3, with TRBD2 identical over 11 bases. Germline V gene lookup returns CDR1 SGHRS and CDR2 YFSETQ. The CDR3 is made up of 15 amino acids. V lost 5 bases, J lost 7 bases, and 9 bases stayed unmatched. The DNA of the CDR3 is TGCGCCAGCAGATCCTCTAGCGGGAGGAGGAATACGCAGTATTTT. Translating gives CASRSSSGRRNTQYF. The variable domain in full, with the rest retrieved from reference TRBV5-1 and TRBJ2-3, is KAGVTQTPRYLIKTRGQQVTLSCSPISGHRSVSWYQQTPGQGLQFLFEYFSETQRNKGNFPGRFSGRQFSNSRSEMNVSTLELGDSALYLCASRSSSGRRNTQYFGPGTRLTVL.

The chain employs TRBV7-9 and TRBJ1-3; 8 bases map to TRBD1. There are 18 residues in the CDR3. V shed 5 bases and J 3 bases; nucleotides not matched to a gene: 15. The germline CDR1 and CDR2 sequences are SEHNR and FQNEAQ (reference sequence). The CDR3 reads CASSPDRTGLLRGNTIYF. CDR3 nucleotide sequence: TGTGCCAGCAGCCCAGACCGGACAGGGCTTCTTCGTGGAAACACCATATATTTT.

The chain employs TRBV19 and TRBJ2-7, with D hard to call. Germline CDR1 is LNHDA and CDR2 is SQIVND (reference sequence). The ends were cut back, 6 bases at V and 2 bases at J, with 14 bases in the middle. This CDR3 is 14 amino acids long. As DNA, the CDR3 is TGTGCCAGTAGCCCCTCGTGGCAGGCCTACGAGCAGTACTTC. Translating gives CASSPSWQAYEQYF. The full variable domain, rest sourced from reference TRBV19 and TRBJ2-7, is DGGITQSPKYLFRKEGQNVTLSCEQNLNHDAMYWYRQDPGQGLRLIYYSQIVNDFQKGDIAEGYSVSREKKESFPLTVTSAQKNPTAFYLCASSPSWQAYEQYFGPGTRLTVT.

Of note for this clone: This sample includes further DNA sequences coding for the same CDR3. V gene TRBV28 combines with J gene TRBJ2-7; TRBD1 might be the D (5 bases). Trimming pared 2 bases from V and 3 bases from J, leaving 11 bases between. Per the germline V gene, CDR1 is MDHEN and CDR2 is SYDVKM. The CDR3 consists of 14 residues. The CDR3 sequence is CASSLDSKIYEQYF. The CDR3 nucleotides are TGTGCCAGCAGTTTAGACAGTAAGATCTACGAGCAGTACTTC.

The J gene is TRBJ1-1, the V gene TRBV29-1; D might be TRBD1 (5 bases). V gave up 0 bases and J gave up 1 base, with 9 bases separating them. The CDR3 loop spans 14 amino acids. Germline V lookup: CDR1 SQVTM, CDR2 ANQGSEA. In DNA form, the CDR3 reads TGCAGCGTTGAAGAAGACGGGGGGAACACTGAAGCTTTCTTT. It encodes CSVEEDGGNTEAFF. Variable domain in full (rest from reference TRBV29-1 and TRBJ1-1): SAVISQKPSRDICQRGTSLTIQCQVDSQVTMMFWYRQQPGQSLTLIATANQGSEATYESGFVIDKFPISRPNLTFSTLTVSNMSPEDSSIYLCSVEEDGGNTEAFFGQGTRLTVV.

The chain is built from TRBV19 and TRBJ2-3, with a tentative D call TRBD2 (5 bases). Trimming took off 3 bases at V and 3 bases at J, with 16 bases between the two ends. This CDR3 is built from 16 residues. CDR1 is LNHDA, CDR2 SQIVND, per germline (reference sequence). The DNA of the CDR3 is TGTGCCAGTAGTATCAGAGGCGGAGGTGTGACAGATACGCAGTATTTT. The encoded protein is CASSIRGGGVTDTQYF.

The chain combines TRBV7-6 with TRBJ2-2; D remains ambiguous. Germline V gene sequence: CDR1 SGHVS, CDR2 FNYEAQ. Trimming took 1 base from V and 5 from J, leaving 11 bases between them. CDR3 length equals 15 residues. In nucleotides, the CDR3 is TGTGCCAGCAGCTTAGGCAGGCTGGGGACCGGGGAGCTGTTTTTT. Amino acid sequence: CASSLGRLGTGELFF.

The V and J genes are TRBV9 and TRBJ2-5; 7 nucleotides agree with TRBD2. The CDR3 is made up of 14 amino acids. Germline V CDR1 and CDR2: SGDLS, YYNGEE. J was trimmed by 7 bases and V by 4 bases; bases with no gene match: 10. The CDR3 coding sequence is TGTGCCAGCAGCCCCCAGGATACGGGAGGGACCCAGTACTTC. Residues: CASSPQDTGGTQYF. The full variable domain, completed using reference TRBV9 and TRBJ2-5, is DSGVTQTPKHLITATGQRVTLRCSPRSGDLSVYWYQQSLDQGLQFLIQYYNGEERAKGNILERFSAQQFPDLHSELNLSSLELGDSALYFCASSPQDTGGTQYFGPGTRLLVL.

The V and J genes are TRBV5-1 and TRBJ1-2; D not certain. Trimming removed 4 bases at V and 4 bases at J, with 17 bases between. There are 15 residues in the CDR3. Germline CDR1 SGHRS, CDR2 YFSETQ. CDR3 coding DNA: TGCGCCAGCAGCCCTGGAGGGAGTGGTAGCTATGGCTACACCTTC. Protein sequence: CASSPGGSGSYGYTF.

The chain uses TRBV27 and TRBJ2-1; D is uncertain. The V gene's germline CDR1 is MNHEY and CDR2 SMNVEV (reference sequence). Between the trimmed V and J ends, which lost 11 bases and 2 bases, there was a span of 10 bases. This CDR3 is built from 12 residues. Here the CDR3 DNA reads TGTGCCGGGCCCTTGGCCTACAATGAGCAGTTCTTC. Translation: CAGPLAYNEQFF.

The chain combines TRBV27 with TRBJ2-7; D may be TRBD1 (6 bases). Germline V gene lookup returns CDR1 MNHEY and CDR2 SMNVEV (reference sequence). Trimming pared 6 bases from V and 1 base from J, leaving 10 bases between. The CDR3 spans 13 residues. The CDR3 reads CASRATGSYEQYF. CDR3 coding DNA: TGTGCCAGCAGAGCGACAGGATCCTACGAGCAGTACTTC.